This T cell receptor beta chain originates from a study of shared clonotypes between healthy human individuals. About the study: Per donor, CD8 memory used one plate, CD8 naive used two, CD4 memory used three and CD4 naive used three.

In regard to this clone: Its antigen remains unidentified.

The deep-level immunoSEQ assay was used. Clones were read by immunoSEQ multiplex PCR, and TCRdb kept only the in-frame ones, dropping some. The top ten clones hold 0.13% to 0.15% of a sample with roughly 2.5 million clones, roughly nine tenths of them seen once. General observations from the study: An expected dependence of interdonor clonotype sharing on sequencing depth was noted.

The CDR3 is 14 amino acids. With 10 bases removed from V and 5 bases from J, the gap between germline ends came to 17 bases. Per germline, CDR1 LGHNT and CDR2 FRNRAP. The specimen sequenced was naive CD4+ T cells sorted from blood. The subset was: CD45RA+ positively selected. The chain carries TRBV12-5 and TRBJ2-2; D remains unclear. The clonotype was recovered from a man younger than 30 in good health. CDR3: CATRGEVSTGELFF. Written as DNA, the CDR3 is TGTGCTACGCGTGGAGAGGTATCGACCGGGGAGCTGTTTTTT.